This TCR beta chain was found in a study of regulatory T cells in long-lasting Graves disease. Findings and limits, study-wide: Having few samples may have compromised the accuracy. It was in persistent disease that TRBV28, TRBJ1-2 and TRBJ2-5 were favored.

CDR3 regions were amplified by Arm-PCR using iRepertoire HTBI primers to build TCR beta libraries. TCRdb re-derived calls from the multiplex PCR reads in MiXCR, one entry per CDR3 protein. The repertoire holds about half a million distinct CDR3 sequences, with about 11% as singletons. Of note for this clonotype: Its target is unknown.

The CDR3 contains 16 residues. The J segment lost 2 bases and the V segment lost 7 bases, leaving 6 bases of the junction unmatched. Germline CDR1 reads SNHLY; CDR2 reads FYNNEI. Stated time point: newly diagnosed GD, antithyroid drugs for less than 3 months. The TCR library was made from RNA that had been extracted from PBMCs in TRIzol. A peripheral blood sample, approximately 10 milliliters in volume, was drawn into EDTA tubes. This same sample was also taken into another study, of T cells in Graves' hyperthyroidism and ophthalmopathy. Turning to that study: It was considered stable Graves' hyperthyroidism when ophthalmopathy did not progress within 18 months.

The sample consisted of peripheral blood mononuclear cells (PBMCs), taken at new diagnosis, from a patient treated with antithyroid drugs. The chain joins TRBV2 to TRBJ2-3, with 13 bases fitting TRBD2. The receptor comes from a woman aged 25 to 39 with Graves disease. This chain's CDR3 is CASMRTSGSVTDTQYF. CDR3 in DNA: TGTGCCAGCATGAGGACTAGCGGGAGCGTCACAGATACGCAGTATTTT. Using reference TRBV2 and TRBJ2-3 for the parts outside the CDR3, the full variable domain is EPEVTQTPSHQVTQMGQEVILRCVPISNHLYFYWYRQILGQKVEFLVSFYNNEISEKSEIFDDQFSVERPDGSNFTLKIRSTKLEDSAMYFCASMRTSGSVTDTQYFGPGTRLTVL.